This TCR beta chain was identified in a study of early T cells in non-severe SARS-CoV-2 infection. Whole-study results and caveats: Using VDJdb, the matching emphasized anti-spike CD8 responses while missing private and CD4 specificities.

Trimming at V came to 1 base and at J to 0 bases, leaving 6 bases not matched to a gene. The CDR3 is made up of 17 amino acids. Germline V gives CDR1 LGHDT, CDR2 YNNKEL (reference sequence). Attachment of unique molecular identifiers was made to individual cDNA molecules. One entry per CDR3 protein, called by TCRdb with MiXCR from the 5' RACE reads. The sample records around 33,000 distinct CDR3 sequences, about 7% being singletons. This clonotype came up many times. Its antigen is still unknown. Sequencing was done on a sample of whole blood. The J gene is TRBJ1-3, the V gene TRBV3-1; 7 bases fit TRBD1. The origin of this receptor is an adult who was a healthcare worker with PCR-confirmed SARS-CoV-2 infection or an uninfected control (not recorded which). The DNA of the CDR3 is TGTGCCAGCAGCCAAGGGAGGACAGGTCTCTCTGGAAACACCATATATTTT. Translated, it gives CASSQGRTGLSGNTIYF.